The clone carrying this T cell receptor beta chain was seen only a few times. Antigen: not known. These data belong to a study of glioma-infiltrating T cells. Study findings and constraints: Gliomas, especially low-grade, showed above-expected tissue-blood divergence; non-neoplastic patients showed below. Tissue and blood shared very few CDR3 sequences.

Amplification of TCR alpha and beta CDR3 regions from RNA used iRepertoire nested multiplex PCR. MiXCR was run by TCRdb on the multiplex PCR reads, yielding one entry per CDR3 protein. The repertoire holds some 130,000 distinct CDR3 sequences, with approximately 24% as singletons. This CDR3 spans 13 amino acids. Germline V gene lookup returns CDR1 SQVTM and CDR2 ANQGSEA. The germline V and J ends were trimmed by 4 bases and 5 bases, with 14 bases remaining between them. The chain employs TRBV29-1 and TRBJ2-5; no reliable D call. Sequencing used glioma tissue, nonneoplastic brain tissue, or PBMCs (not recorded which). The source of this sequence is a human donor with low-grade glioma or glioblastoma, undergoing nonglioma brain surgery, or in good health (not recorded which). The CDR3: CSVAPGAQETQYF. DNA for the CDR3: TGCAGCGTTGCTCCGGGCGCCCAGGAGACCCAGTACTTC.